This T cell receptor (beta chain) was found in a study of blood T cells in healthy people across ages. V was clipped by 2 bases and J by 6 bases, with 14 bases between them. Germline CDR1 is SGHRS and CDR2 is YFSETQ. The CDR3 spans 14 residues. Notes on this clonotype: With a much larger clone just one base away, this may be a read error.

Through a sample-barcoded 5' primer and a J-beta primer mix, a second PCR was run for roughly 7 to 11 cycles. Each cDNA was tagged by a template-switch adaptor containing 12 random nucleotides. TCRdb redid the calling of the 5' RACE reads with MiXCR, one entry per CDR3 protein. This table has some 1.5 million distinct CDR3 sequences, roughly 28% appearing once. The sequenced sample was blood. The receptor was derived from a woman aged 25 to 45 in good health. The V and J genes are TRBV5-1 and TRBJ1-1; D not certain. The DNA for the CDR3 is TGCGCCAGCAGCTTTGGAGAGGGCGAACCTGAAGCTTTCTTT. This encodes CASSFGEGEPEAFF.